This T cell receptor (beta chain) was recovered during a study of T cell responses to AZD1222 COVID-19 vaccine. Germline assignment: CDR1 SNHLY and CDR2 FYNNEI. This CDR3 contains 16 residues. Trimming removed 6 bases from V and 2 bases from J, with 18 bases in between. The table came from immunoSEQ multiplex PCR; TCRdb's copy has only in-frame clones and leaves some out. This table holds about 64,000 clones, under 95% found once. This rearrangement joins TRBV2 to TRBJ2-3; perhaps TRBD2 as D (5 bases). The clonotype comes from an adult who received the MenACWY meningococcal vaccine as a control. Here the sequenced sample was peripheral blood, taken 28 days after the second dose of the MenACWY control vaccine. CDR3: CASRYSVPLDTDTQYF. The CDR3 DNA follows: TGTGCCAGCAGGTACTCCGTCCCACTAGACACAGATACGCAGTATTTT.